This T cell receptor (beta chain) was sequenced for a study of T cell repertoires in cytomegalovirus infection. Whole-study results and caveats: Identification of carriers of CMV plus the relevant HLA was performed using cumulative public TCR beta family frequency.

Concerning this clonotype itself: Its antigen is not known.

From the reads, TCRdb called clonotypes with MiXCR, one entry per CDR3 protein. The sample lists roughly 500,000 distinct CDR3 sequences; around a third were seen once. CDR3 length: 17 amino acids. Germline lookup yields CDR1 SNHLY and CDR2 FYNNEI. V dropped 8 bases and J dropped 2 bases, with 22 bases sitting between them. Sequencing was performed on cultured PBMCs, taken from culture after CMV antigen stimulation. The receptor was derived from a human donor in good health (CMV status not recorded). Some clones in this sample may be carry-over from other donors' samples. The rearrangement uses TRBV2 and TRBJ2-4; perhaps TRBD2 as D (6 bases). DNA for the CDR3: TGTGCCAGCGGAGTGGGAGGATCGGTCGGGTCCAAAAACATTCAGTACTTC. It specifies CASGVGGSVGSKNIQYF.